The 30 T cell receptor beta chains given below trace back to one sample, sequenced in a study of OX40 agonist ivuxolimab in advanced cancers. The assay was immunoSEQ multiplex PCR, and TCRdb's table has in-frame clones only and misses some. The repertoire includes under 70,000 clones, 80% to 85% of them detected once, and 3.5% to 5% sits in the top ten. Source: CD4+ or CD8+ T cells sorted from blood, taken in a trial of the OX40 agonist ivuxolimab. The origin of the receptors is an adult with an advanced solid tumor such as melanoma, head and neck, liver or kidney cancer.

The V gene is TRBV6-5, the J gene TRBJ1-3, with a tentative D call TRBD1 (5 bases). The CDR3 has 13 amino acids. The germline V and J ends were trimmed by 4 bases and 9 bases, with 13 bases remaining between them. Germline values: CDR1 MNHEY, CDR2 SVGAGI. Here the CDR3 reads CASSFNSGTTIYF. DNA of the CDR3: TGTGCCAGCAGTTTCAATTCCGGGACCACCATATATTTT.

This chain links TRBV6-5 with TRBJ1-5, with TRBD1 matching 8 bases. Germline CDR1 and CDR2: MNHEY and SVGAGI. The CDR3 spans 14 residues. The trim removed 5 bases at V and 5 bases at J, leaving 5 bases unmatched. CDR3 sequence reads: CASSHGQGYQPQHF. The CDR3 nucleotides are TGTGCCAGCAGTCATGGACAGGGCTATCAGCCCCAGCATTTT.

The CDR3 DNA reads TGTGCCAGCAGCTTAGCTTGGAACACCGGGGAGCTGTTTTTT. Amino acid sequence: CASSLAWNTGELFF. V is TRBV7-8 and J is TRBJ2-2, with D unresolved. The V end was cut by 0 bases, the J end by 1 base, with 3 bases between. The CDR3 covers 14 residues. The germline CDR1 and CDR2 sequences are SGHVS and FQNEAQ.

The chain couples TRBV6-4 to TRBJ2-2; 9 bases align to TRBD1. Germline values: CDR1 MRHNA, CDR2 SNTAGT. The V and J ends lost 6 bases and 1 base, in that order; junction bases with no gene match: 6. This CDR3 region has 16 residues. The CDR3 coding sequence is TGTGCCAGCAGGGCACAGGGGGCGGAGAACACCGGGGAGCTGTTTTTT. Residues: CASRAQGAENTGELFF.

The rearrangement joins TRBV6-5 to TRBJ2-7; weak D call: TRBD2 (6 bases). Trimming took 4 bases from V and 5 from J, leaving 15 bases between them. Germline V gene sequence: CDR1 MNHEY, CDR2 SVGAGI. There are 14 residues in the CDR3. In DNA form, the CDR3 reads TGTGCCAGCAGTTCCCCTGGGGGGTTCAACGAGCAGTACTTC. Its protein is CASSSPGGFNEQYF.

The rearrangement uses TRBV4-3 and TRBJ2-7; D may be TRBD1 (5 bases). The CDR3 contains 13 residues. Trimming shortened V by 0 bases and J by 5 bases, and 8 bases separated the two germline ends. Germline V gives CDR1 LGHNA, CDR2 YSLEER. CDR3: CASSQDRAHEQYF. CDR3 nucleotides: TGCGCCAGCAGCCAAGACAGGGCGCACGAGCAGTACTTC.

The chain has TRBV5-1 and TRBJ1-1; the D gene is possibly TRBD1 (5 bases). Germline CDR1 is SGHRS and CDR2 is YFSETQ. V was pared by 7 bases and J by 7 bases, with 17 bases between. The CDR3 totals 13 residues. The CDR3 DNA reads TGCGCCAGCGCCCCAAGGGCGGGGGATGAAGCTTTCTTT. Its translation: CASAPRAGDEAFF.

The chain recombines TRBV2 with TRBJ2-1, with 11 bases aligning to TRBD2. Germline-derived CDR1 and CDR2 are SNHLY and FYNNEI. The CDR3 extends over 15 amino acids. With 6 bases clipped from V and 8 bases from J, the junction kept 9 bases outside the gene matches. The CDR3 DNA is TGTGCCAGCAGCGACTTAGCGGGGGGGATAGATGAGCAGTTCTTC. Amino acid sequence: CASSDLAGGIDEQFF.

The chain has TRBV9 and TRBJ2-3; D gene unclear. Germline V gene lookup returns CDR1 SGDLS and CDR2 YYNGEE. This CDR3 contains 12 residues. The V end was cut by 3 bases, the J end by 2 bases, with 4 bases between. For the CDR3, the DNA is TGTGCCAGCAGCGCAGTCACAGATACGCAGTATTTT. Translating gives CASSAVTDTQYF.

The CDR3 spells CASSTQGAETQYF. CDR3 DNA sequence: TGTGCCAGCAGCACTCAGGGGGCCGAGACCCAGTACTTC. The chain joins TRBV7-2 to TRBJ2-5; 8 bases are shared with TRBD1. The germline V gene encodes CDR1 SGHTA and CDR2 FQGNSA. Germline trimming cut 5 bases from V and 5 bases from J; bases unmatched to any gene: 4. This CDR3 has 13 amino acids.

This chain uses TRBV5-5 with TRBJ2-3, with a tentative D call TRBD1 (5 bases). This CDR3 region has 15 residues. The germline gives CDR1 SGHKS, CDR2 YYEKEE (reference sequence). The germline V and J ends were trimmed by 0 bases and 2 bases, with 10 bases remaining between them. CDR3 bases: TGTGCCAGCAGCTTGGTGCCAGGGCCCACAGATACGCAGTATTTT. This codes for CASSLVPGPTDTQYF.

The CDR3 coding sequence is TGTGCCAGCAGTCAATACCCGGGATATGGCTACACCTTC. It is translated as CASSQYPGYGYTF. V and J are TRBV27 and TRBJ1-2; no reliable D call. Trimming took off 5 bases at V and 5 bases at J, with 12 bases between the two ends. The CDR3 extends over 13 amino acids. Germline V lookup: CDR1 MNHEY, CDR2 SMNVEV (reference sequence).

The CDR3 loop reads CSARDGFEQYF. The DNA of the CDR3 is TGCAGTGCTAGAGATGGGTTTGAGCAGTACTTC. The gene calls are TRBV20-1 and TRBJ2-7, with D uncertain. CDR1 and CDR2 (germline): DFQATT, SNEGSKA (reference sequence). CDR3 size: 11 residues. The V gene lost 0 bases and the J gene lost 7 bases, with 7 bases spanning the gap.

The chain combines TRBV2 with TRBJ1-1; the D gene is possibly TRBD1 (6 bases). This CDR3 has 15 amino acids. The V gene's germline CDR1 is SNHLY and CDR2 FYNNEI. The V end was cut by 6 bases, the J end by 1 base, with 15 bases between. CDR3 DNA sequence: TGTGCCAGCAGGCAGTCTCGGGGGCAGAACACTGAAGCTTTCTTT. It specifies CASRQSRGQNTEAFF.

J is TRBJ1-3 and V is TRBV9; D remains ambiguous. The CDR3 is made up of 17 amino acids. Germline values: CDR1 SGDLS, CDR2 YYNGEE. Trimming removed 3 bases from V and 0 bases from J, with 16 bases in between. The CDR3, as DNA: TGTGCCAGCAGCGACCCCCCGGACGGTATCTCTGGAAACACCATATATTTT. It specifies CASSDPPDGISGNTIYF.

This chain connects TRBV6-8 to TRBJ1-1; 8 bases are a match to TRBD1. This CDR3 has 15 residues. Germline V gene data show CDR1 as MNHGY and CDR2 as SAAAGT. J gave up 5 bases and V 0 bases, and 5 bases lay outside the gene matches. The CDR3 nucleotides are TGTGCCAGCAGTTACTCATCCAGGGGGCGAACTGAAGCTTTCTTT. Translated: CASSYSSRGRTEAFF.

The V gene is TRBV4-2, the J gene TRBJ2-2; TRBD2 matches 11 bases. The CDR3 is made up of 16 amino acids. Germline V gene lookup returns CDR1 LGHNA and CDR2 YNFKEQ. V was pared by 1 base and J by 8 bases, with 6 bases of the junction left unmatched. In DNA, the CDR3 is TGTGCCAGCAGCCAAGGGGGGACTAGCGGCGGTGGGGAGCTGTTTTTT. The encoded protein is CASSQGGTSGGGELFF.

The chain recombines TRBV6-5 with TRBJ2-2; D is unresolved. V was clipped by 4 bases and J by 2 bases, with 2 bases between them. Germline V CDR1 and CDR2: MNHEY, SVGAGI. The CDR3 is 12 residues long. CDR3 protein: CASSFNTGELFF. DNA of the CDR3: TGTGCCAGCAGTTTTAACACCGGGGAGCTGTTTTTT.

The chain carries TRBV11-2 and TRBJ1-3; D is undetermined. CDR1 is SGHAT and CDR2 is FQNNGV in the germline V gene. There are 14 residues in the CDR3. The V end lost 1 base, the J end lost 8 bases, and 12 bases lay between the germline ends. CDR3 sequence: CASSLAGFGHTIYF. The CDR3 DNA follows: TGTGCCAGCAGCTTAGCTGGGTTCGGTCACACCATATATTTT.

The chain has TRBV14 and TRBJ2-5; TRBD2 might be the D (7 bases). Germline V gene lookup returns CDR1 SGHDN and CDR2 FVKESK. This CDR3 is 17 amino acids long. Between the trimmed V and J ends, which lost 0 bases and 4 bases, there was a span of 18 bases. The CDR3 spells CASSQEGRGHLGETQYF. CDR3 DNA: TGTGCCAGCAGCCAAGAGGGGAGGGGACACCTCGGAGAGACCCAGTACTTC.

The chain joins TRBV5-4 to TRBJ2-1, with 15 positions matching TRBD2. The CDR3 runs to 16 residues. Germline CDR1 SGHNT, CDR2 YYREEE (reference sequence). With V trimmed by 1 base and J by 9 bases, 5 bases remained unmatched. The CDR3 loop is CASSLRTSGGGGEQFF. CDR3 in DNA: TGTGCCAGCAGCTTGAGGACTAGCGGGGGGGGTGGTGAGCAGTTCTTC.

V and J are TRBV28 and TRBJ1-6, with D possibly matching TRBD1 (6 bases). Looked up from germline, CDR1 is MDHEN and CDR2 is SYDVKM. The CDR3 is 20 amino acids. The germline V and J ends were trimmed by 2 bases and 2 bases, with 22 bases remaining between them. CDR3 sequence (DNA): TGTGCCAGCAGTTTAGGGCAGGGGACCCTCCCCGGCCCCTATAATTCACCCCTCCACTTT. Translation: CASSLGQGTLPGPYNSPLHF.

The V gene is TRBV6-5, the J gene TRBJ2-6; weak D call: TRBD1 (6 bases). V was pared by 4 bases and J by 3 bases, with 10 bases between. CDR3 length equals 15 residues. Germline V gene data show CDR1 as MNHEY and CDR2 as SVGAGI. The CDR3 coding sequence is TGTGCCAGCAGTTTGGGACATAATGGGGCCAACGTCCTGACTTTC. Translation: CASSLGHNGANVLTF.

The chain links TRBV6-1 to TRBJ2-5; weak D call: TRBD1 (5 bases). Germline CDR1 MNHNS, CDR2 SASEGT. V was trimmed by 7 bases and J by 9 bases, leaving 21 bases between them. The length of the CDR3 is 14 residues. CDR3 coding DNA: TGTGCCAGCATTGGGGCAGGTCCATTTGGAGCCCAGTACTTC. It yields the protein CASIGAGPFGAQYF.

This chain links TRBV5-4 with TRBJ2-7; a weak D match, TRBD1 (6 bases). The CDR3 runs 14 residues. Looked up from germline, CDR1 is SGHNT and CDR2 is YYREEE (reference sequence). The V end was cut by 4 bases, the J end by 0 bases, with 11 bases between. The CDR3 DNA reads as TGTGCCAGCAGCCCCGACAGGTCCTCCTACGAGCAGTACTTC. Translating gives CASSPDRSSYEQYF. Full variable domain (rest looked up from reference TRBV5-4 and TRBJ2-7): ETGVTQSPTHLIKTRGQQVTLRCSSQSGHNTVSWYQQALGQGPQFIFQYYREEENGRGNFPPRFSGLQFPNYSSELNVNALELDDSALYLCASSPDRSSYEQYFGPGTRLTVT.

Of note for this clone: The germline gene is not matched at one end of the junction; a read error may be the cause. This chain links TRBV5-1 with TRBJ2-3; no clear D. CDR3 length: 12 residues. Germline V gives CDR1 SGHRS, CDR2 YFSETQ. The CDR3 DNA reads as TGCGCCAGCAGGTTGGGCGCAGATACGCAGTATTTT. Its translation is CASRLGADTQYF.

The chain joins TRBV13 to TRBJ2-3, with 10 bases fitting TRBD1. CDR1 and CDR2 (germline): PRHDT, FYEKMQ (reference sequence). J was trimmed by 5 bases and V by 0 bases; bases with no gene match: 5. The CDR3 consists of 16 residues. The CDR3 nucleotides are TGTGCCAGCAGCTTAGGCGAGACAGGGGGCGGAGATACGCAGTATTTT. It codes for CASSLGETGGGDTQYF.

CDR3: CASSPQSTDTQYF. The CDR3, as DNA: TGTGCCAGCTCACCACAAAGCACAGATACGCAGTATTTT. The chain links TRBV18 to TRBJ2-3; D ambiguous. The CDR3 consists of 13 residues. The germline V gene encodes CDR1 KGHSH and CDR2 LQKENI. V lost 1 base, J lost 0 bases, and 2 bases lay in between.

This clone was observed a handful of times. J is TRBJ1-6 and V is TRBV7-8, with 10 positions matching TRBD1. The CDR3 runs 15 residues. Per germline, CDR1 SGHVS and CDR2 FQNEAQ. After removal of 5 bases from V and 11 bases from J, the junction contained 9 bases not matched to a gene. This CDR3 reads CASSVGTGENPPLHF. CDR3 sequence (DNA): TGTGCCAGCAGCGTAGGGACAGGGGAAAATCCACCCCTCCACTTT.

This chain links TRBV7-2 with TRBJ1-1, with D unclear. Germline lookup yields CDR1 SGHTA and CDR2 FQGNSA. V lost 5 bases to trimming and J lost 2 bases, with 15 bases between them. The CDR3 contains 15 residues. The CDR3 reads CASSPALGLNTEAFF. The CDR3 coding sequence is TGTGCCAGCAGCCCTGCTCTCGGTCTTAACACTGAAGCTTTCTTT.